This T cell receptor (beta chain) appears in the sequencing data of a study of T cell responses to AZD1222 COVID-19 vaccine. CDR3 size: 14 residues. The germline CDR1 and CDR2 sequences are SGHAT and FQNNGV. Trimming took 2 bases from V and 4 from J, leaving 11 bases between them. As concerns this clone: No antigen is known for it.

Generated by immunoSEQ multiplex PCR, the TCRdb table keeps only in-frame clones and is missing some. The table has about 97,000 clones, 90% seen once. The study's findings and limits: Sampled repertoires all dated from after the peak T cell response. Across the whole spike, CD4 TCRs peaked at regions 160-218 and 743-854. Nearly half of the spike-specific TCRs reportedly recognize variant regions that carry no mutations. The donors showed a predominance of white British ancestry and of females, with possible underestimation of clonal diversity.

The material was peripheral blood, obtained on day 0 of AZD1222 vaccination. The sequence derives from an adult in good health. This rearrangement joins TRBV11-2 to TRBJ2-5; D gene unclear. The CDR3 loop is CASSLHLLLETQYF. CDR3 coding DNA: TGTGCCAGCAGCTTACACTTGTTATTAGAGACCCAGTACTTC.